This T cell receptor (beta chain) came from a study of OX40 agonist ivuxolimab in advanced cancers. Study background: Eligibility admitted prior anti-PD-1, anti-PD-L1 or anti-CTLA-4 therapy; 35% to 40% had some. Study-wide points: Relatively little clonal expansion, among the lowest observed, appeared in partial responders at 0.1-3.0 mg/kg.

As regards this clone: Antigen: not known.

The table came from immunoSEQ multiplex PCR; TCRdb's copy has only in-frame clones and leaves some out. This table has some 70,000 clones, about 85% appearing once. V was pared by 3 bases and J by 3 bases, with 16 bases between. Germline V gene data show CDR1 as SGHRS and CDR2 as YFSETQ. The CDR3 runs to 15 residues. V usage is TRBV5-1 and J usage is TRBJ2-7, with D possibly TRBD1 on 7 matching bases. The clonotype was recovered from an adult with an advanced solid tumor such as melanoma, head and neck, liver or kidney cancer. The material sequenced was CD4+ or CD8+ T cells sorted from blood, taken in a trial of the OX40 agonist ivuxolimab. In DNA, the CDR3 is TGCGCCAGCAGCTGGACGGACAGGAGGGTCTACGAGCAGTACTTC. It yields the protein CASSWTDRRVYEQYF.